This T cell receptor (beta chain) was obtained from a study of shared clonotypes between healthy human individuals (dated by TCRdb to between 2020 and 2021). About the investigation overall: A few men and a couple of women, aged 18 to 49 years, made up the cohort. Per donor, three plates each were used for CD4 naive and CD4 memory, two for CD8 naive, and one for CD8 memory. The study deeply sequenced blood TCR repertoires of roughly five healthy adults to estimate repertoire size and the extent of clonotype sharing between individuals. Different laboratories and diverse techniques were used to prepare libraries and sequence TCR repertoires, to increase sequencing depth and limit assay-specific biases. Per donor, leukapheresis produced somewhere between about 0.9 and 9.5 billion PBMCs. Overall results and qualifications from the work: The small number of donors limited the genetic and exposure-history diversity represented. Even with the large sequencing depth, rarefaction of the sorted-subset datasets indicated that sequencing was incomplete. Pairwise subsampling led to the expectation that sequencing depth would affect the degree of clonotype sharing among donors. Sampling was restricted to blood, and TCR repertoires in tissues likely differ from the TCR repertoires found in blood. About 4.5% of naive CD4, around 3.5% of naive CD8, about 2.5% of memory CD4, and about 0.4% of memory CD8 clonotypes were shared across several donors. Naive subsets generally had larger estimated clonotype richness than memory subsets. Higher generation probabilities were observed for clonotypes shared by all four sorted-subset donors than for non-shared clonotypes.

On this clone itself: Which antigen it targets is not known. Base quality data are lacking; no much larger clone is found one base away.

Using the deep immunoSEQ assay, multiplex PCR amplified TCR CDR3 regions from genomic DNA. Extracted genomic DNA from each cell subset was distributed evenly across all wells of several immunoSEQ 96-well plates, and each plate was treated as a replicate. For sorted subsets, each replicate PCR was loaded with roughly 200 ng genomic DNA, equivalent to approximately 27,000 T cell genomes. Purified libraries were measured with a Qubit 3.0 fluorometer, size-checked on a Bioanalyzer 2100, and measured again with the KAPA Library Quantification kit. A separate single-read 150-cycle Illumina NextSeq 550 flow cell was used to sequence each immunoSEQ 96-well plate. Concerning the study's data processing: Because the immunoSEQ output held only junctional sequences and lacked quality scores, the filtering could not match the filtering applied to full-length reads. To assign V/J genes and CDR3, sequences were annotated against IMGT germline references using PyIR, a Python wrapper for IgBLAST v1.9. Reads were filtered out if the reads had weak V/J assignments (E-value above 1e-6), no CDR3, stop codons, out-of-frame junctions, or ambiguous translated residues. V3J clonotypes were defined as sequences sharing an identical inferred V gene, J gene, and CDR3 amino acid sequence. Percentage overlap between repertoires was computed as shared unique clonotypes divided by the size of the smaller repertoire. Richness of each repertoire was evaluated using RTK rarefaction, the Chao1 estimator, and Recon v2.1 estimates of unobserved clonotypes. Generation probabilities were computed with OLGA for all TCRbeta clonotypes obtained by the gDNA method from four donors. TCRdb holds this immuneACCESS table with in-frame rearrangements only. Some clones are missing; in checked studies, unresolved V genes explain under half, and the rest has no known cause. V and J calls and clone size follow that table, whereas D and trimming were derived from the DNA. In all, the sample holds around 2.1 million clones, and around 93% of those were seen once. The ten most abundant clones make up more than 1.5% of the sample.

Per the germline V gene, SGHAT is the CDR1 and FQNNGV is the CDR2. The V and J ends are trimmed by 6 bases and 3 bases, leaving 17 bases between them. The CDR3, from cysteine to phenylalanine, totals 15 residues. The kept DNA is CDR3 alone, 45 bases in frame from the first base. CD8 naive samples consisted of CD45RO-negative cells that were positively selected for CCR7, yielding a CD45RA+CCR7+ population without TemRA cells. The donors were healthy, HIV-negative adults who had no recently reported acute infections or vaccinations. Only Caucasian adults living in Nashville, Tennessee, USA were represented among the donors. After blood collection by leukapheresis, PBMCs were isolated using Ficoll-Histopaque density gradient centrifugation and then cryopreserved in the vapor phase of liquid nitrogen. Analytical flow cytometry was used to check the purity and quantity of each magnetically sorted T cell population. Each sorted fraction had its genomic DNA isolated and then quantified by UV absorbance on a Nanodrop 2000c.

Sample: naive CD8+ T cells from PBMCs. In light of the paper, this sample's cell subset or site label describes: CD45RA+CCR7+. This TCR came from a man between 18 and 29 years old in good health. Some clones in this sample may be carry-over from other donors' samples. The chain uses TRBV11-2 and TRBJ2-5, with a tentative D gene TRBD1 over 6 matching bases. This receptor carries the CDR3 CASSSHPRQEETQYF. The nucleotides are TGTGCCAGCAGTTCACACCCCCGACAGGAAGAGACCCAGTACTTC. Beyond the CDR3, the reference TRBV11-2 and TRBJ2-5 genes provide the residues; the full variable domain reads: EAGVAQSPRYKIIEKRQSVAFWCNPISGHATLYWYQQILGQGPKLLIQFQNNGVVDDSQLPKDRFSAERLKGVDSTLKIQPAKLEDSAVYLCASSSHPRQEETQYFGPGTRLLVL.